This record looks at one T cell receptor (beta chain) sequence and its context. Assay used: immunoSEQ multiplex PCR; TCRdb lists only in-frame clones, some missing. This table holds 32,000 or so clones, roughly 80% found once. Treatment indicated: preoperative locoregional IRX-2 cytokine immunotherapy. Preoperative locoregional IRX-2 cytokine immunotherapy was tested in the phase Ib source study. The entry originates in a study of preoperative IRX-2 immunotherapy in early breast cancer. The sequence was collected from a human donor with breast cancer. The sample in question was lymph node tissue, obtained from a patient treated with IRX-2 immunotherapy.

DNA for the CDR3: TGCGCCAGCAGCTTGAAACCGGGACACCGGGGTGAAAAACTGTTTTTT. It yields the protein CASSLKPGHRGEKLFF. V gene TRBV5-1 combines with J gene TRBJ1-4; D may be TRBD1 (6 bases). V lost 1 base and J 7 bases, leaving 17 bases between the germline ends. The CDR3 extends over 16 amino acids. The germline V gene has CDR1 SGHRS and CDR2 YFSETQ. The whole variable domain, remainder taken from reference TRBV5-1 and TRBJ1-4, is KAGVTQTPRYLIKTRGQQVTLSCSPISGHRSVSWYQQTPGQGLQFLFEYFSETQRNKGNFPGRFSGRQFSNSRSEMNVSTLELGDSALYLCASSLKPGHRGEKLFFGSGTQLSVL.